What follows are 22 T cell receptor beta chains derived from one specimen sequenced in a study of blood T cells in healthy people across ages. A second roughly 7 to 12 cycle PCR used barcoded and J-beta primers. TCRdb re-called the 5' RACE reads through MiXCR, storing one row per CDR3 protein. The top ten hold about 4% of the sample, which has roughly 1.5 million distinct CDR3 sequences, around 40% seen once. Sequenced: blood. These receptors were taken from a woman aged 18-29 years in good health.

V is TRBV6-2 or TRBV6-3 and J is TRBJ2-3, with 10 nucleotides matching TRBD2. The junction had 6 bases not matched to a gene; V was cut back by 6 bases and J by 3 bases. The CDR3 extends over 15 amino acids. Germline V gene data show CDR1 as MNHEY and CDR2 as SVGEGT. CDR3 sequence: CASRLAGLQTDTQYF. The DNA for the CDR3 is TGTGCCAGCAGACTAGCGGGGTTGCAGACAGATACGCAGTATTTT.

The rearrangement uses TRBV4-3 and TRBJ1-2, with unresolved D. Trimming removed 0 bases at V and 4 bases at J, with 12 bases between. This CDR3 is built from 15 residues. CDR1 is LGHNA and CDR2 is YSLEER in the germline V gene. The chain's CDR3 is CASSQEWGEGYGYTF. The CDR3 nucleotides are TGCGCCAGCAGCCAAGAGTGGGGAGAAGGCTATGGCTACACCTTC.

The chain is built from TRBV27 and TRBJ1-2; D ambiguous. CDR3 length: 15 amino acids. Deletions cut 1 base from V and 4 bases from J, with 13 bases between. CDR1 MNHEY and CDR2 SMNVEV come from the germline V gene (reference sequence). The CDR3 here is CASSLLGGEGYGYTF. In nucleotides, the CDR3 is TGTGCCAGCAGTTTATTGGGTGGGGAGGGCTATGGCTACACCTTC.

The CDR3 sequence is CASSRSGEGRTEAFF. The CDR3 nucleotides read TGTGCCAGCTCTCGCTCCGGGGAGGGCCGAACTGAAGCTTTCTTT. This chain connects TRBV18 to TRBJ1-1, with D unresolved. CDR1 and CDR2 (germline): KGHSH, LQKENI. V was pared by 6 bases and J by 5 bases, with 19 bases between. CDR3 length: 15 amino acids.

The count of this clonotype is one. This sequence joins TRBV20-1 and TRBJ2-5; 10 bases are a match to TRBD2. This CDR3 is built from 16 residues. V lost 1 base to trimming and J lost 6 bases; unmatched junction nucleotides: 11. Germline values: CDR1 DFQATT, CDR2 SNEGSKA (reference sequence). This chain's CDR3 is CSARATSGRVWKTQYF. The CDR3 DNA reads TGCAGTGCTAGAGCGACCAGCGGGAGGGTCTGGAAGACCCAGTACTTC.

This clonotype has just a few counts. The genes are TRBV20-1 and TRBJ2-3; D is possibly TRBD2 (5 bases). Germline V gene sequence: CDR1 DFQATT, CDR2 SNEGSKA (reference sequence). The CDR3 runs 16 residues. The V gene lost 1 base and the J gene lost 3 bases, with 17 bases spanning the gap. CDR3 DNA: TGCAGTGCTAGAGCCCCGGGGATACTCCCTACAGATACGCAGTATTTT. This encodes CSARAPGILPTDTQYF.

Note on this clonotype: An end of the junction differs from the germline gene, which may be a read error. The chain is built from TRBV9 and TRBJ2-1; 10 bases fit TRBD2. The CDR3 extends over 15 amino acids. In germline, CDR1 is SGDLS, CDR2 YYNGEE. The CDR3 bases are TGTGTCAGCAGCGTAGGACTAGCGGAGCGCAATGAGCAGTTCTTC. Protein product: CVSSVGLAERNEQFF.

This chain links TRBV20-1 with TRBJ1-2; D call uncertain. V lost 2 bases, J lost 8 bases, and 12 bases lay in between. Germline V gene data show CDR1 as DFQATT and CDR2 as SNEGSKA (reference sequence). The CDR3 covers 12 residues. The CDR3 nucleotides are TGCAGTGCTAGAACGAAGGGTGACGGCTACACCTTC. It codes for CSARTKGDGYTF.

Points on this clonotype: Possible read error: a much larger clone is one base away. The rearrangement uses TRBV29-1 and TRBJ2-1; D uncertain. CDR3 length: 12 residues. CDR1 is SQVTM and CDR2 is ANQGSEA in the germline V gene. This CDR3 reads CSGTRTYNGQFF. As DNA, the CDR3 is TGCAGCGGCACTCGGACCTACAATGGGCAGTTCTTC.

This clonotype was detected many times. The gene calls are TRBV27 and TRBJ2-1; TRBD1 might be the D (6 bases). V lost 4 bases to trimming and J lost 4 bases, with 8 bases between them. Looked up from germline, CDR1 is MNHEY and CDR2 is SMNVEV (reference sequence). This CDR3 is 13 amino acids long. The CDR3 loop reads CASSSQGYNEQFF. DNA for the CDR3: TGTGCCAGCAGTTCCCAGGGGTACAATGAGCAGTTCTTC.

Here the CDR3 DNA reads TGTGCCAGCAGCTTAAGGGGCAGGGGGCCGTTCAGCAATCAGCCCCAGCATTTT. Its translation is CASSLRGRGPFSNQPQHF. V is TRBV7-2 and J is TRBJ1-5; TRBD1 agrees at 8 bases. Losses at the gene ends were 2 bases for V and 1 base for J; bases not matched to a gene: 10. CDR1 is SGHTA, CDR2 FQGNSA, per germline. CDR3 length equals 18 residues.

This clonotype was observed a few times. The chain links TRBV25-1 to TRBJ2-1; D call uncertain. The CDR3 is 12 amino acids. Germline V gives CDR1 MGHDK, CDR2 SYGVNS. With 1 base removed from V and 9 bases from J, the gap between germline ends came to 7 bases. CDR3 sequence (DNA): TGTGCCAGCAGTGAATTGGAAGCTGAGCAGTTCTTC. Its protein is CASSELEAEQFF.

The chain uses TRBV7-3 and TRBJ2-1, with D perhaps matching TRBD2 (7 bases). This CDR3 region has 16 residues. In germline, CDR1 is SGHTA, CDR2 FQGTGA. The ends were cut back, 5 bases at V and 8 bases at J, with 22 bases in the middle. CDR3 bases: TGTGCCAGCAGCCTACTAGCGACCCTGAGGGGGGATGAGCAGTTCTTC. Protein sequence: CASSLLATLRGDEQFF.

The rearrangement joins TRBV25-1 to TRBJ2-5; D is unclear. V was cut by 2 bases and J by 3 bases, with 13 bases left in between. Per the germline V gene, CDR1 is MGHDK and CDR2 is SYGVNS. The CDR3 is 15 amino acids. The CDR3 reads CASSETSGRKETQYF. The CDR3 DNA reads as TGTGCCAGCAGTGAAACCTCCGGACGGAAAGAGACCCAGTACTTC.

This clonotype came up many times. This rearrangement joins TRBV12-3 or TRBV12-4 to TRBJ2-6; D is possibly TRBD1 (6 bases). V shed 5 bases and J shed 0 bases, with 8 bases lying between them. This CDR3 comprises 15 residues. The CDR3 sequence: CASSTRGSGANVLTF. The CDR3 region has the DNA TGTGCCAGCAGTACCAGGGGCTCTGGGGCCAACGTCCTGACTTTC.

The chain couples TRBV2 to TRBJ2-1; no clear D gene. This CDR3 is 12 amino acids long. Germline assignment: CDR1 SNHLY and CDR2 FYNNEI. V was pared by 6 bases and J by 9 bases, with 12 bases between. The CDR3 region has the DNA TGTGCCAGCAGGGGCGGATCGAGTGAGCAGTTCTTC. Protein product: CASRGGSSEQFF.

This clonotype was picked up a small number of times. The chain joins TRBV4-1 to TRBJ1-5; unclear D gene. This CDR3 contains 17 residues. CDR1 and CDR2 (germline): MGHRA, YSYEKL. The germline V and J ends were trimmed by 4 bases and 2 bases, with 18 bases remaining between them. CDR3 residues: CASSLQGSANGNQPQHF. Written as DNA, the CDR3 is TGCGCCAGCAGCCTCCAAGGAAGCGCTAATGGCAATCAGCCCCAGCATTTT.

This clonotype was seen only a few times. The chain joins TRBV5-1 to TRBJ1-2; a weak D match, TRBD1 (5 bases). The V gene's germline CDR1 is SGHRS and CDR2 YFSETQ. Between the trimmed V and J ends, which lost 4 bases and 5 bases, there was a span of 12 bases. The CDR3 totals 13 residues. The CDR3 DNA follows: TGCGCCAGCAGCGAAGACGGGACTTATGGCTACACCTTC. Translated, it gives CASSEDGTYGYTF.

With respect to this clonotype: At one end the junction does not follow the germline gene, possibly because of a read error. The genes are TRBV6-5 and TRBJ2-5; 7 bases are shared with TRBD2. The CDR3 is made up of 14 amino acids. In germline, CDR1 is MNHEY, CDR2 SVGAGI. CDR3 amino acids: CARSYMAGEETQYF. The CDR3 DNA reads as TGTGCCAGAAGTTACATGGCGGGAGAAGAGACCCAGTACTTC.

In this sample, this clonotype turned up a few times. The V and J genes are TRBV20-1 and TRBJ2-1, with 7 nucleotides matching TRBD2. Judging by the DNA end, TRBJ2-7 fits better; the J call may be wrong. CDR3 length: 15 residues. Germline V gene data show CDR1 as DFQATT and CDR2 as SNEGSKA (reference sequence). Here the CDR3 DNA reads TGCAGTGCTAGGGTGCGGGGGAGCTCCTACAATGAGCAGTACTTC. Translated: CSARVRGSSYNEQYF.

J is TRBJ1-2 and V is TRBV6-6, with 8 bases identical to TRBD1. The V segment lost 5 bases and the J segment 5 bases; nucleotides outside the gene matches: 4. This CDR3 region has 13 residues. Germline V gene lookup returns CDR1 MNHNY and CDR2 SVGAGI (reference sequence). CDR3 sequence: CASSGDRTYGYTF. The CDR3 DNA reads TGTGCCAGCAGTGGGGACAGGACGTATGGCTACACCTTC.

The rearrangement uses TRBV5-1 and TRBJ2-1, with D possibly being TRBD1 (5 bases). Trimming shortened V by 4 bases and J by 9 bases, and 11 bases separated the two germline ends. The length of the CDR3 is 12 residues. Germline CDR1 reads SGHRS; CDR2 reads YFSETQ. This CDR3 is CASSISQAEQFF. CDR3 sequence (DNA): TGCGCCAGCAGCATCTCACAGGCTGAGCAGTTCTTC. The full variable domain, with the rest looked up from reference TRBV5-1 and TRBJ2-1, is KAGVTQTPRYLIKTRGQQVTLSCSPISGHRSVSWYQQTPGQGLQFLFEYFSETQRNKGNFPGRFSGRQFSNSRSEMNVSTLELGDSALYLCASSISQAEQFFGPGTRLTVL.